Included here is one TCR beta chain sequence, with context. The repertoire was sequenced with immunoSEQ multiplex PCR; TCRdb's copy has only in-frame clones and lacks some. The sample yields about 200,000 clones, about 90% seen once. This entry is derived from a study of blood T cell repertoires in COVID-19. Study at large: PBMCs, B-cell-depleted T cells, or T cells provided the cDNA or gDNA that made up the material.

The V segment lost 2 bases and the J segment 6 bases; nucleotides outside the gene matches: 3. Germline V gives CDR1 LGHDT, CDR2 YNNKEL (reference sequence). CDR3 size: 14 residues. Sequencing was carried out using peripheral blood. This chain links TRBV3-1 (or the pseudogene TRBV3-2) with TRBJ1-5; TRBD1 matches 8 bases. The sequence derives from a man aged 18 to 35 with active or convalescent COVID-19. The CDR3 loop is CASSQQGAVQPQHF. CDR3 DNA sequence: TGTGCCAGCAGCCAACAGGGGGCGGTTCAGCCCCAGCATTTT.